The 17 T cell receptor beta chains reported below all come from one sample, sequenced in a study of CD8 T cells in Susac syndrome. RNA amounts of about 0.5 to 1 ug underwent reverse transcription with random hexamers. A single record per CDR3 protein comes from TCRdb applying MiXCR to the immunoSEQ multiplex PCR reads. This repertoire shows 75,000 to 80,000 distinct CDR3 sequences, roughly 94% found once; its top ten account for approximately 0.49%. The specimen was CD8+ T cells from PBMCs. These receptors all stem from a human donor with Susac syndrome.

This chain joins TRBV6-5 and TRBJ1-2; 9 nucleotides line up with TRBD1. The germline CDR1 and CDR2 sequences are MNHEY and SVGAGI. The V and J ends lost 2 bases and 6 bases, in that order; junction bases with no gene match: 10. The CDR3 has 16 amino acids. CDR3 region: CASSYTQGQGIDGYTF. In DNA form, the CDR3 reads TGTGCCAGCAGTTACACCCAAGGACAGGGGATCGATGGCTACACCTTC.

V is TRBV11-2 and J is TRBJ1-1; D uncertain. Trimming removed 4 bases at V and 5 bases at J, with 11 bases between. The CDR3 has 13 residues. From germline, CDR1 is SGHAT and CDR2 FQNNGV. CDR3 amino acids: CASSSPRKTEAFF. In DNA form, the CDR3 reads TGTGCCAGCAGCTCCCCCAGAAAGACTGAAGCTTTCTTT.

This chain connects TRBV13 to TRBJ2-7, with TRBD2 matching over 8 bases. Germline trimming cut 0 bases from V and 6 bases from J; bases unmatched to any gene: 7. Germline V CDR1 and CDR2: PRHDT, FYEKMQ (reference sequence). The CDR3 sequence is 15 residues long. The CDR3 DNA sequence: TGTGCCAGCAGCTTAGGCGGGGGGGGTAACCTCGAGCAGTACTTC. Amino acid sequence: CASSLGGGGNLEQYF.

V usage is TRBV12-3 or TRBV12-4 and J usage is TRBJ1-5, with D possibly matching TRBD1 (5 bases). CDR3 length equals 14 residues. Trimming took off 3 bases at V and 6 bases at J, with 12 bases between the two ends. CDR3 in DNA: TGTGCCAGCAGTTTCCAGGGTGCGCGTCAGCCCCAGCATTTT. The encoded protein is CASSFQGARQPQHF.

The V call is TRBV5-5, the J call TRBJ2-1, with D possibly TRBD1 on 6 matching bases. The CDR3 totals 13 residues. CDR1 SGHKS and CDR2 YYEKEE come from the germline V gene (reference sequence). Trimming pared 4 bases from V and 4 bases from J, leaving 9 bases between. This CDR3 is CASSVDSYNEQFF. The CDR3, as DNA: TGTGCCAGCAGCGTGGACAGTTACAATGAGCAGTTCTTC.

The chain carries TRBV30 and TRBJ1-1; D uncertain. V lost 2 bases and J 8 bases, leaving 9 bases between the germline ends. The CDR3 has 11 residues. Germline assignment: CDR1 GTSNPN and CDR2 SVGIG (reference sequence). The CDR3 loop is CAWSLGREAFF. In DNA, the CDR3 is TGTGCCTGGAGTCTCGGGCGGGAAGCTTTCTTT. The full variable domain, rest sourced from reference TRBV30 and TRBJ1-1, is SQTIHQWPATLVQPVGSPLSLECTVEGTSNPNLYWYRQAAGRGLQLLFYSVGIGQISSEVPQNLSASRPQDRQFILSSKKLLLSDSGFYLCAWSLGREAFFGQGTRLTVV.

This clonotype was observed a single time. V is TRBV4-1 and J is TRBJ1-1, with a weak D call TRBD1 (6 bases). The CDR3 sequence is 13 residues long. In germline, CDR1 is MGHRA, CDR2 YSYEKL. Trimming took off 5 bases at V and 5 bases at J, with 12 bases between the two ends. The CDR3 sequence is CASSYPGETEAFF. In DNA, the CDR3 is TGCGCCAGCAGCTACCCAGGGGAAACTGAAGCTTTCTTT.

The rearrangement joins TRBV9 to TRBJ2-2; 7 positions agree with TRBD1. V was pared by 4 bases and J by 7 bases, with 7 bases of the junction left unmatched. The CDR3 contains 14 residues. Germline assignment: CDR1 SGDLS and CDR2 YYNGEE. The CDR3 region has the DNA TGTGCCAGCAGCTACGTACAGGGGAACGGGGAGCTGTTTTTT. This translates into CASSYVQGNGELFF.

This rearrangement joins TRBV28 to TRBJ2-7, with TRBD1 identical over 9 bases. V dropped 6 bases and J dropped 6; count of bases not matched to a gene: 12. The germline gives CDR1 MDHEN, CDR2 SYDVKM. This CDR3 comprises 15 residues. The CDR3 sequence: CASRETGTGLVEQYF. The CDR3 DNA is TGTGCCAGCAGAGAGACCGGGACAGGGTTAGTCGAGCAGTACTTC.

In its sample, this clonotype was seen once. The chain joins TRBV14 to TRBJ2-5; TRBD1 or TRBD2 may be the D gene (5 bases each). V lost 0 bases to trimming and J lost 3 bases, with 23 bases between them. This CDR3 has 19 amino acids. The V gene's germline CDR1 is SGHDN and CDR2 FVKESK. CDR3 nucleotide sequence: TGTGCCAGCAGCCAAGATTACCGGGGACGTTTACTTCGAAAAGAGACCCAGTACTTC. This encodes CASSQDYRGRLLRKETQYF.

The rearrangement uses TRBV7-9 and TRBJ1-1; tentative D call: TRBD1 (6 bases). The CDR3 is 15 residues long. V gave up 5 bases and J gave up 4 bases, with 17 bases separating them. Looked up from germline, CDR1 is SEHNR and CDR2 is FQNEAQ (reference sequence). Written as DNA, the CDR3 is TGTGCCAGCAGCCCCGACGGGGGCGAGGGCACTGAAGCTTTCTTT. Its protein product is CASSPDGGEGTEAFF.

The chain combines TRBV9 with TRBJ1-2, with 7 bases lining up with TRBD1. From germline, CDR1 is SGDLS and CDR2 YYNGEE. The CDR3 is 15 residues long. The V and J ends lost 3 bases and 2 bases, in that order; junction bases with no gene match: 7. The CDR3 spells CASSEGGSFNYGYTF. CDR3 nucleotide sequence: TGTGCCAGCAGCGAAGGGGGCAGCTTCAACTATGGCTACACCTTC.

The rearrangement joins TRBV20-1 to TRBJ1-5; 8 bases map to TRBD1. The CDR3 is 13 amino acids. The germline CDR1 and CDR2 sequences are DFQATT and SNEGSKA (reference sequence). Losses at the gene ends were 7 bases for V and 8 bases for J; bases not matched to a gene: 10. This chain's CDR3 is CSVLEAGGKPQHF. The CDR3, as DNA: TGCAGTGTTTTAGAAGCAGGGGGCAAGCCCCAGCATTTT.

This clonotype was detected only once. The J gene is TRBJ2-7, the V gene TRBV4-1; tentative D call: TRBD1 (6 bases). The germline V and J ends were trimmed by 4 bases and 0 bases, with 13 bases remaining between them. The CDR3 covers 15 residues. Germline V lookup: CDR1 MGHRA, CDR2 YSYEKL. CDR3 in amino acids: CASSRAGADSYEQYF. CDR3 nucleotides: TGCGCCAGCAGCCGAGCAGGGGCCGACTCCTACGAGCAGTACTTC.

V gene TRBV9 combines with J gene TRBJ2-5; the D is unclear. From germline, CDR1 is SGDLS and CDR2 YYNGEE. The germline V and J ends were trimmed by 0 bases and 4 bases, with 13 bases remaining between them. CDR3 length: 15 residues. CDR3 region: CASSVADFQIETQYF. CDR3 nucleotides: TGTGCCAGCAGCGTAGCTGACTTCCAAATAGAGACCCAGTACTTC.

This chain connects TRBV10-3 to TRBJ2-7, with D unclear. V gave up 10 bases and J gave up 4 bases, with 14 bases separating them. Germline V gene sequence: CDR1 ENHRY, CDR2 SYGVKD. The CDR3 is made up of 12 amino acids. The CDR3 nucleotides are TGTGCCACTACCAACTCCGATTACGAGCAGTACTTC. It encodes CATTNSDYEQYF.

This clonotype appeared a single time. V and J are TRBV9 and TRBJ2-3; a possible D gene is TRBD2 (6 bases). The length of the CDR3 is 15 residues. In germline, CDR1 is SGDLS, CDR2 YYNGEE. Deletions cut 4 bases from V and 0 bases from J, with 12 bases between. CDR3 amino acids: CASSKDGTSTDTQYF. CDR3 DNA: TGTGCCAGCAGCAAAGACGGGACTAGCACAGATACGCAGTATTTT.